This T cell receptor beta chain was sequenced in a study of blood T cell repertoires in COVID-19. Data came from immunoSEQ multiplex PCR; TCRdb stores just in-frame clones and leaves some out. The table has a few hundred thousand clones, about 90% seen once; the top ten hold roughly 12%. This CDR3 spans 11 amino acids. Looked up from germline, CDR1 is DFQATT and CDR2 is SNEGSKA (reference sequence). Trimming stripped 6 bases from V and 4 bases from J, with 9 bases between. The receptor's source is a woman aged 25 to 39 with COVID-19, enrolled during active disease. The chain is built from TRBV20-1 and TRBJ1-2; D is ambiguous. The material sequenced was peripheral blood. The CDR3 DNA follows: TGCAGTGCACCAGGTAGCTATGGCTACACCTTC. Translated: CSAPGSYGYTF.